This entry features one T cell receptor beta chain sequence. TCRdb used MiXCR to reprocess the 5' RACE reads, holding one entry per CDR3 protein. The sample shows about 41,000 distinct CDR3 sequences, just under 30% of them seen only once. This sequence originates from a female donor with breast cancer. Sequencing was performed on memory CD4+ T cells sorted from a lymph node. Sample subset: memory CD4+ T cells, CD4+CD45RO+CD25-.

The CDR3 bases are TGTGCCAGCAGCTTAAATTTGAATAGCATTCAGTACTTC. Translating gives CASSLNLNSIQYF. The rearrangement joins TRBV7-3 to TRBJ2-4; D not resolved. Germline CDR1 is SGHTA and CDR2 is FQGTGA. V lost 1 base and J lost 9, with 10 bases in between. The CDR3 is made up of 13 amino acids.